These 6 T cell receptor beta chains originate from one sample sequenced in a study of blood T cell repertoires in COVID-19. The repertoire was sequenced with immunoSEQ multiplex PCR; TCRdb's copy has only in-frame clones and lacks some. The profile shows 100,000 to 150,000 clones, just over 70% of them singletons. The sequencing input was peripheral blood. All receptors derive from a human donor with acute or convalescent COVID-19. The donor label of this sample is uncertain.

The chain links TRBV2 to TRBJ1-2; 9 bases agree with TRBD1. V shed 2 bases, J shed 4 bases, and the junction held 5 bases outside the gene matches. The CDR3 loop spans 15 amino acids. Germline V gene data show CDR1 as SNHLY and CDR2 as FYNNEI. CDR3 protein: CASSEYKGQGYGYTF. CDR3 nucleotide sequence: TGTGCCAGCAGTGAATATAAGGGACAGGGCTATGGCTACACCTTC.

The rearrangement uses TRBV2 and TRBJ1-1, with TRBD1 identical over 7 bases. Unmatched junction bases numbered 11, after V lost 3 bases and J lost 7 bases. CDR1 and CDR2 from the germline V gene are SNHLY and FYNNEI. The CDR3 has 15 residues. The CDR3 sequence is CASSEVGGGRGEAFF. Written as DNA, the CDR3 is TGTGCCAGCAGTGAGGTTGGAGGGGGCAGGGGTGAAGCTTTCTTT.

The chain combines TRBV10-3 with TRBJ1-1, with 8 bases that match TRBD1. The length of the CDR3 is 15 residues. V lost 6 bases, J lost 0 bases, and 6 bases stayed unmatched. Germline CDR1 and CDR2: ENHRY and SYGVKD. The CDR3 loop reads CAIRPGQGLNTEAFF. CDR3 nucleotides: TGTGCCATCAGACCCGGACAGGGCTTGAACACTGAAGCTTTCTTT.

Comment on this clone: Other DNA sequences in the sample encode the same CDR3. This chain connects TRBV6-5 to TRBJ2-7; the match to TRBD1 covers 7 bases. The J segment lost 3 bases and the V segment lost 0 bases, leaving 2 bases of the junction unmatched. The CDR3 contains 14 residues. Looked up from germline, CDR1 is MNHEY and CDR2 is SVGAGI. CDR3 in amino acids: CASSYSAGGYEQYF. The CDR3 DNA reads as TGTGCCAGCAGTTACTCGGCAGGGGGCTACGAGCAGTACTTC.

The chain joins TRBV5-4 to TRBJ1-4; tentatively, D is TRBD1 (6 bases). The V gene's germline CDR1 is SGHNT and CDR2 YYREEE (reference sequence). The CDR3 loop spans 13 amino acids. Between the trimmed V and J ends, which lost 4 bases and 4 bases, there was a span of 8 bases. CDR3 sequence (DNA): TGTGCCAGCAGCCGGGACAATAATGAAAAACTGTTTTTT. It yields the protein CASSRDNNEKLFF. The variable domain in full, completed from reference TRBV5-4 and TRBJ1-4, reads ETGVTQSPTHLIKTRGQQVTLRCSSQSGHNTVSWYQQALGQGPQFIFQYYREEENGRGNFPPRFSGLQFPNYSSELNVNALELDDSALYLCASSRDNNEKLFFGSGTQLSVL.

In DNA, the CDR3 is TGTGCCAGCAGTTATTCGGGGGGCCCAGAGACCCAGTACTTC. The encoded protein is CASSYSGGPETQYF. The gene calls are TRBV6-5 and TRBJ2-5; the D gene is possibly TRBD2 (7 bases). The CDR3 is made up of 14 amino acids. V gave up 3 bases and J gave up 4 bases, with 12 bases separating them. CDR1 MNHEY and CDR2 SVGAGI come from the germline V gene.